The 10 T cell receptor beta chains below all came from one sample that was sequenced in a study of identical twins. TCRdb itself ran the 5' RACE reads through MiXCR, one entry per CDR3 protein. The sample holds around 1.7 million distinct CDR3 sequences, 25% to 35% seen once. The sequenced sample was cord blood. These receptor sequences come from a newborn girl in good health.

This chain connects TRBV9 to TRBJ2-7, with TRBD1 matching 8 bases. The CDR3 runs to 16 residues. Germline V gene sequence: CDR1 SGDLS, CDR2 YYNGEE. Unmatched junction bases numbered 14, after V lost 3 bases and J lost 6 bases. The CDR3 loop reads CASSETGAGTVGEQYF. CDR3 nucleotide sequence: TGTGCCAGCAGCGAGACAGGGGCTGGTACAGTTGGCGAGCAGTACTTC.

DNA of the CDR3: TGCGCCAGCAGACAGGGAACTGGAAACACCATATATTTT. Amino acid sequence: CASRQGTGNTIYF. The genes are TRBV10-2 and TRBJ1-3, with D perhaps TRBD1 (6 bases). The germline CDR1 and CDR2 sequences are WSHSY and SAAADI. Trimming took 6 bases from V and 2 from J, leaving 8 bases between them. The CDR3 loop spans 13 amino acids.

The chain joins TRBV6-6 to TRBJ1-6; TRBD1 aligns across 8 bases. Germline CDR1 is MNHNY and CDR2 is SVGAGI (reference sequence). The CDR3 loop spans 17 amino acids. With V trimmed by 6 bases and J by 0 bases, 7 bases remained unmatched. In nucleotides, the CDR3 is TGTGCCAGCAGCCCTGGGACAGGCAGCTCCTATAATTCACCCCTCCACTTT. Protein: CASSPGTGSSYNSPLHF.

This clonotype was counted between two and nine times. The chain combines TRBV24-1 with TRBJ2-1, with D possibly called TRBD1 or TRBD2 (6 bases each). Germline V gene sequence: CDR1 KGHDR, CDR2 SFDVKD. The CDR3 runs 14 residues. The V gene lost 9 bases and the J gene lost 5 bases, with 16 bases spanning the gap. CDR3 nucleotides: TGTGCCACCGGGCAAGGGGGGCCTAACAATGAGCAGTTCTTC. Translation gives CATGQGGPNNEQFF.

A few counts support this clonotype. The rearrangement links TRBV10-3 to TRBJ1-3; 7 bases match TRBD1. Per germline, CDR1 ENHRY and CDR2 SYGVKD. The CDR3 contains 14 residues. Trimming removed 6 bases from V and 0 bases from J; junction bases left unmatched: 2. The CDR3: CAISGQVSGNTIYF. CDR3 sequence (DNA): TGTGCCATCAGCGGACAGGTCTCTGGAAACACCATATATTTT.

This clonotype was seen only a few times. A much larger clone sits a single nucleotide away, making a read error possible. The chain is built from TRBV12-3 or TRBV12-4 and TRBJ2-3; unclear D gene. This CDR3 region has 13 residues. The V and J ends lost 7 bases and 0 bases respectively, with 8 bases between them. This chain's CDR3 is CASNVLSTDTQYF. As DNA, the CDR3 is TGTGCCAGCAACGTTCTTAGCACAGATACGCAGTATTTT.

The table lists this clonotype with a few counts. The V gene is TRBV20-1, the J gene TRBJ2-7; 9 bases line up with TRBD2. Germline V gene sequence: CDR1 DFQATT, CDR2 SNEGSKA (reference sequence). The CDR3 extends over 13 amino acids. V was pared by 6 bases and J by 3 bases, with 6 bases of the junction left unmatched. The CDR3 region has the DNA TGCAGTGCATATAGCGGGGGCAGCTACGAGCAGTACTTC. Translating gives CSAYSGGSYEQYF.

A note on this clonotype: Given a much more abundant clone one base away, this may be a read error. The chain is built from TRBV20-1 and TRBJ2-7, with TRBD2 identical over 8 bases. The CDR3 has 13 amino acids. The trim removed 8 bases at V and 12 bases at J, leaving 18 bases unmatched. Germline V gene lookup returns CDR1 DFQATT and CDR2 SNEGSKA (reference sequence). CDR3 loop: CSTELAAEETRYF. The CDR3 nucleotides are TGCAGTACCGAACTAGCGGCTGAAGAGACCCGGTACTTC.

This clonotype was counted ten times or more. The chain links TRBV27 to TRBJ2-4; D may be TRBD2 (7 bases). This CDR3 is 13 amino acids long. CDR1 is MNHEY, CDR2 SMNVEV, per germline (reference sequence). The CDR3 loop reads CAAGRGAKNIQYF. The CDR3 DNA reads TGTGCAGCAGGGAGGGGGGCCAAAAACATTCAGTACTTC.

The chain is built from TRBV18 and TRBJ1-2; D uncertain. Trimming left V 5 bases short and J 6 bases short, with 13 bases between. CDR1 and CDR2 (germline): KGHSH, LQKENI. The length of the CDR3 is 13 residues. CDR3 loop: CASSSAGWDGYTF. The CDR3 nucleotides are TGTGCCAGCTCATCGGCGGGCTGGGATGGCTACACCTTC.